This T cell receptor (beta chain) was observed in a study of T cell clones after liver transplantation. Findings of the study overall: Graft donor-reactive T cells possibly entered the graft instead of undergoing deletion.

Produced via immunoSEQ multiplex PCR; TCRdb's table is partial and in-frame only. This table holds about 15,000 clones, roughly 91% found once. Germline-derived CDR1 and CDR2 are SGHAT and FQNNGV. Trimming removed 2 bases at V and 6 bases at J, with 10 bases between. The CDR3 has 14 amino acids. Worth noting for this clone: Its antigen is still unknown.

The chain combines TRBV11-2 with TRBJ2-2; D is perhaps TRBD2 (6 bases). The TCR comes from a human donor who received a liver transplant. The source was CD8+ T cells from blood, collected before liver transplant. CDR3 coding DNA: TGTGCCAGCAGCTTATTTTGGGGGGCCGGGGAGCTGTTTTTT. Encoded protein: CASSLFWGAGELFF. Supplemented by reference TRBV11-2 and TRBJ2-2, the full variable domain reads EAGVAQSPRYKIIEKRQSVAFWCNPISGHATLYWYQQILGQGPKLLIQFQNNGVVDDSQLPKDRFSAERLKGVDSTLKIQPAKLEDSAVYLCASSLFWGAGELFFGEGSRLTVL.